Listed below are T cell receptor beta chains from one sample, sequenced in a study of cytomegalovirus exposure and HLA in healthy donors. Assay: immunoSEQ multiplex PCR; the TCRdb copy retains only in-frame clones and omits some. The table shows about 140,000 clones, with about 80% occurring only once. The sample consisted of PBMCs. Receptor source: a woman in her twenties or thirties in good health and CMV-seronegative. Both conserved end residues are part of each CDR3. The order of the fields is V gene, J gene, D gene, clone size, CDR3 DNA, CDR3 protein. D genes are given only for firm matches. Clone size appears in some rows only: once, few, many, or a class for an expanded clone.

TRBV5-4,TRBJ2-7,TRBD2,NA,TGTGCCAGCAGCCCCGGGACTAGCGGGTACGAGCAGTACTTC,CASSPGTSGYEQYF
TRBV10-2,TRBJ1-6,NA,once,TGCGCCAGCACCCCGCGGGGCCACGAGTCACCCCTCCACTTT,CASTPRGHESPLHF
TRBV7-2,TRBJ1-2,NA,NA,TGTGCCAGCAGCTTAGACGTGCGGAATGGCTACACCTTC,CASSLDVRNGYTF
TRBV20-1,TRBJ2-2,NA,NA,TGCAGTGCTAGAGACGCCGGGGAGCTGTTTTTT,CSARDAGELFF
TRBV19,TRBJ1-5,NA,NA,TGTGCCAGTAAGCCAGGGTATAGCAATCAGCCCCAGCATTTT,CASKPGYSNQPQHF
TRBV6-5,TRBJ1-1,NA,NA,TGTGCCAGCAGTTACACGCGGGGTGTTACTGAAGCTTTCTTT,CASSYTRGVTEAFF
TRBV30,TRBJ1-1,TRBD1,NA,TGTGCCTGGAGTGGACAGGGGGAGGCAACTTGGAACACTGAAGCTTTCTTT,CAWSGQGEATWNTEAFF
TRBV7-6,TRBJ1-3,TRBD1,NA,TGTGCCAGCAGCTTAGCGGGACAGGGTTCCGGAAACACCATATATTTT,CASSLAGQGSGNTIYF
TRBV11-2,TRBJ2-7,NA,NA,TGTGCCAGCAGCCCACGGACAGAGCCCTACGAGCAGTACTTC,CASSPRTEPYEQYF
TRBV9,TRBJ2-2,NA,NA,TGTGCCAGCAGCGTCCTCGGAGGGATCGCACGAAACACCGGGGAGCTGTTTTTT,CASSVLGGIARNTGELFF
TRBV6-5,TRBJ1-2,TRBD1,NA,TGTGCCAGCAGGCGACCGGGACAGGGGGACTATGGCTACACCTTC,CASRRPGQGDYGYTF
TRBV5-4,TRBJ2-1,NA,NA,TGTGCCAGCAGCCAGCCCGGCGGGTACAATGAGCAGTTCTTC,CASSQPGGYNEQFF
TRBV5-1,TRBJ2-7,TRBD1,NA,TGCGCCAGCAGCTTGGGACAGGGGGCCGAGCAGTACTTC,CASSLGQGAEQYF
TRBV6-1,TRBJ2-7,TRBD1,NA,TGTGCCAGTCTGTTCCCCGGACGGACAGGGGGCGAGCAGTACTTC,CASLFPGRTGGEQYF
TRBV7-3,TRBJ2-3,TRBD2,NA,TGTGCCAGCAGCCGCGTACCTAGCGGGGGGCCCACAGATACGCAGTATTTT,CASSRVPSGGPTDTQYF
TRBV6-1,TRBJ1-1,TRBD1,NA,TGTGCCAGCAGTGGGGAGACAGGGCTGAACACTGAAGCTTTCTTT,CASSGETGLNTEAFF
TRBV10-3,TRBJ2-5,NA,few,TGTGCCATCAGGGACACTTCCTCTTTGAACCAGTACTTC,CAIRDTSSLNQYF
TRBV4-2,TRBJ1-1,NA,NA,TGTGCCAGCAGCCAAGATCTTTCGGGGAACACTGAAGCTTTCTTT,CASSQDLSGNTEAFF